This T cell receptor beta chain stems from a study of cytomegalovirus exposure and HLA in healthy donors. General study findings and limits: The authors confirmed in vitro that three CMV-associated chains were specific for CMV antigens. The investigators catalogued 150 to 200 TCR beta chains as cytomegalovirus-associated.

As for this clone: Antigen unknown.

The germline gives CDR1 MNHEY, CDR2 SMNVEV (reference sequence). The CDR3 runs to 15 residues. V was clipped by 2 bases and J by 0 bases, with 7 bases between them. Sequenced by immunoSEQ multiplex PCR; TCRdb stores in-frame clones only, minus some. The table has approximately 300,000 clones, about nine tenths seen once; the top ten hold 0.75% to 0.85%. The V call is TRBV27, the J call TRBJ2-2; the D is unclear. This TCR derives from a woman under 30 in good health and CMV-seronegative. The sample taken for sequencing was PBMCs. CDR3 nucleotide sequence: TGTGCCAGCAGTTTACGAAGCCCGAACACCGGGGAGCTGTTTTTT. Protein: CASSLRSPNTGELFF.